These 9 T cell receptor beta chains share one sample of origin, sequenced in a study of cytomegalovirus exposure and HLA in healthy donors. PCR involved 60 Vbeta and 13 Jbeta primers. Measured with immunoSEQ multiplex PCR; TCRdb has only the in-frame clones, and not every one. There are some 190,000 clones in the sample; over 70% occur only once, and approximately 1.7% lies in the top ten. Sequencing used PBMCs. The receptors come from a man in his forties in good health and CMV-seropositive.

The chain joins TRBV7-9 to TRBJ2-7; 9 bases are a match to TRBD1. Losses at the gene ends were 5 bases for V and 2 bases for J; bases not matched to a gene: 7. The CDR3 extends over 15 amino acids. Germline assignment: CDR1 SEHNR and CDR2 FQNEAQ (reference sequence). CDR3: CASSLGQGPTYEQYF. As DNA, the CDR3 is TGTGCCAGCAGCCTCGGACAGGGGCCCACCTACGAGCAGTACTTC.

The chain couples TRBV7-6 to TRBJ1-1; 11 nucleotides line up with TRBD1. Germline CDR1 SGHVS, CDR2 FNYEAQ. The V segment lost 3 bases and the J segment 4 bases; nucleotides outside the gene matches: 7. CDR3 length: 16 amino acids. CDR3 protein: CASSFHRDRGTTEAFF. The CDR3, as DNA: TGTGCCAGCAGCTTTCACCGGGACAGGGGGACCACTGAAGCTTTCTTT.

The rearrangement uses TRBV18 and TRBJ2-7; 8 positions match TRBD1. Germline CDR1 is KGHSH and CDR2 is LQKENI. The V and J ends lost 2 bases and 3 bases, in that order; junction bases with no gene match: 6. The CDR3 consists of 15 residues. The CDR3 nucleotides read TGTGCCAGCTCACCAATGCAGGGGGCGGACTACGAGCAGTACTTC. The encoded protein is CASSPMQGADYEQYF.

The chain employs TRBV7-2 and TRBJ2-1, with a weak D call TRBD2 (6 bases). The CDR3 loop spans 15 amino acids. Germline V lookup: CDR1 SGHTA, CDR2 FQGNSA. Trimming removed 8 bases at V and 0 bases at J, with 14 bases between. The CDR3: CASADSGSSYNEQFF. The CDR3 DNA follows: TGTGCCAGCGCTGATAGCGGCAGCTCCTACAATGAGCAGTTCTTC.

The genes are TRBV5-1 and TRBJ2-7; TRBD2 might be the D (7 bases). V shed 0 bases and J shed 0 bases, with 13 bases lying between them. Germline CDR1 SGHRS, CDR2 YFSETQ. This CDR3 has 16 residues. For the CDR3, the DNA is TGCGCCAGCAGCTTGGACGGGGGGCCTCCCTCCTACGAGCAGTACTTC. Protein: CASSLDGGPPSYEQYF.

This clone was counted between two and nine times. CDR3 loop: CASSLQAHADYYSGANVLTF. The CDR3 coding sequence is TGTGCCAGCTCACTCCAAGCGCACGCAGACTACTACTCTGGGGCCAACGTCCTGACTTTC. The chain carries TRBV18 and TRBJ2-6; perhaps TRBD2 as D (5 bases). There are 20 residues in the CDR3. The germline CDR1 and CDR2 sequences are KGHSH and LQKENI. V was clipped by 4 bases and J by 0 bases, with 22 bases between them.

The J gene is TRBJ2-3, the V gene TRBV7-8; D remains unclear. Germline CDR1 reads SGHVS; CDR2 reads FQNEAQ. This CDR3 has 13 residues. Trimming took off 7 bases at V and 0 bases at J, with 8 bases between the two ends. The chain's CDR3 is CASKTPSTDTQYF. DNA for the CDR3: TGTGCCAGCAAGACTCCTAGCACAGATACGCAGTATTTT.

The CDR3 nucleotides are TGTGCCAGTAGACCGGGACAGGGTAAGTACTTC. It specifies CASRPGQGKYF. V and J are TRBV6-1 and TRBJ2-7; TRBD1 matches 9 bases. This CDR3 is built from 11 residues. V lost 9 bases and J lost 11; bases outside the gene matches: 8. Germline V gene sequence: CDR1 MNHNS, CDR2 SASEGT.

This chain links TRBV5-1 with TRBJ2-6; 12 bases align to TRBD2. The germline gives CDR1 SGHRS, CDR2 YFSETQ. The J segment lost 0 bases and the V segment lost 5 bases, leaving 15 bases of the junction unmatched. The CDR3 extends over 21 amino acids. The CDR3 reads CASRLGLLGLAGISGANVLTF. Here the CDR3 DNA reads TGCGCCAGCAGGCTAGGACTACTAGGACTAGCGGGAATCTCTGGGGCCAACGTCCTGACTTTC.